What follows describes a single T cell receptor beta chain. Original handling: Scientists estimated how many nucleated cells there were by amplifying reference gene primers. The assay was immunoSEQ multiplex PCR, and TCRdb's table has in-frame clones only and misses some. The V and J calls and the clone size are those of that table, but D and trimming were determined from the DNA. The sample comprises 250,000 to 350,000 clones, 70% to 90% of which are singletons, and approximately 5% rests with the top ten. Per germline, CDR1 MNHNS and CDR2 SASEGT. The junction had 4 bases not matched to a gene; V was cut back by 3 bases and J by 2 bases. The CDR3 has 14 residues. This record belongs to a study of blood T cell repertoires in COVID-19. Participant-reported clinical history was the basis for cohort assignment.

This chain connects TRBV6-1 to TRBJ2-7, with 7 bases matching TRBD2. Sequencing was done on a sample of PBMCs or T cells enriched from blood (not recorded which). The origin of this receptor is a young woman who had recovered from COVID-19. The CDR3 sequence is CASSEAGVAYEQYF. DNA of the CDR3: TGTGCCAGCAGTGAGGCGGGGGTCGCCTACGAGCAGTACTTC.